The clone carrying this TCR beta chain was detected once. The V gene lost 1 base and the J gene lost 7 bases, with 6 bases spanning the gap. The CDR3 length is 12 residues. Germline values: CDR1 SGHRS, CDR2 YFSETQ. The entry originates in a study of control samples from healthy donors and cancer patients. Measured with immunoSEQ multiplex PCR; TCRdb has only the in-frame clones, and not every one. The data contain fewer than 200,000 clones, around 90% of them singletons. J is TRBJ2-1 and V is TRBV5-1; D remains ambiguous. The sequence was obtained from a woman aged 45-65 years in good health. Sequenced sample: blood. CDR3 sequence reads: CASSLTLNEQFF. The CDR3 nucleotides are TGCGCCAGCAGCTTGACTCTGAATGAGCAGTTCTTC.